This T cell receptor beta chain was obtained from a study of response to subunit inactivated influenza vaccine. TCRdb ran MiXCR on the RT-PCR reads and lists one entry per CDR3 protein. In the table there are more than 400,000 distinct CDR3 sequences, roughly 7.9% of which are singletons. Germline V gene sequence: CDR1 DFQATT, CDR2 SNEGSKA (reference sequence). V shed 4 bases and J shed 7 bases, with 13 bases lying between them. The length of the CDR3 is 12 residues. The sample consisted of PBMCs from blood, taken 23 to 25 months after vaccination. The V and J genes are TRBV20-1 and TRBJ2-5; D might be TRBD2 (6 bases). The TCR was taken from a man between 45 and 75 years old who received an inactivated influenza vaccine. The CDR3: CSANSGDGTQYF. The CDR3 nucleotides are TGCAGTGCTAATAGCGGCGATGGGACCCAGTACTTC.